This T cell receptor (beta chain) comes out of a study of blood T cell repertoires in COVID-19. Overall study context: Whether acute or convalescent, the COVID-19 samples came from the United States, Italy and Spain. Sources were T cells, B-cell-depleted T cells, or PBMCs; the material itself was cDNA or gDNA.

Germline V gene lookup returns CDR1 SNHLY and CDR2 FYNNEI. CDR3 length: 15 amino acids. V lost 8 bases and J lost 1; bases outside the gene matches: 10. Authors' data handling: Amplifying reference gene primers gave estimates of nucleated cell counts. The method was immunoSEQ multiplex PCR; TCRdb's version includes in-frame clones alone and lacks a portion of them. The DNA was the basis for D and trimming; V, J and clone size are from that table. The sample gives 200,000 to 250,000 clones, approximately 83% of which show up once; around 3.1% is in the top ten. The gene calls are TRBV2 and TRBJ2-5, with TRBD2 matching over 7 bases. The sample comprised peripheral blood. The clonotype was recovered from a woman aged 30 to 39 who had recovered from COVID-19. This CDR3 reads CASSLDRGGQETQYF. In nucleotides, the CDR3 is TGTGCCAGCTCGCTAGACCGCGGGGGCCAAGAGACCCAGTACTTC. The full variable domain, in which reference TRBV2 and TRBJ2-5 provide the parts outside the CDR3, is EPEVTQTPSHQVTQMGQEVILRCVPISNHLYFYWYRQILGQKVEFLVSFYNNEISEKSEIFDDQFSVERPDGSNFTLKIRSTKLEDSAMYFCASSLDRGGQETQYFGPGTRLLVL.